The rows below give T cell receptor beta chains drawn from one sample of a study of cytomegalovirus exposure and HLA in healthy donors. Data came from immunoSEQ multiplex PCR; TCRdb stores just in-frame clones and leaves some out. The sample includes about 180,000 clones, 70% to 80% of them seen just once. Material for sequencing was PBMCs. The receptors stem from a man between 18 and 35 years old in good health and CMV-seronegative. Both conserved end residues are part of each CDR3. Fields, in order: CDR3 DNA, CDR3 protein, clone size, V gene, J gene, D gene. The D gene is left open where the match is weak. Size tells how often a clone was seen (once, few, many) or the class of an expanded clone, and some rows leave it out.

TGTGCCAGCAGCCTATTGACAGGGATAACCTACGAGCAGTACTTC	CASSLLTGITYEQYF	.	TRBV7-9	TRBJ2-7	TRBD1
TGTGCCAGCAGGCGGGGGGGCGGATTAGCGACCGGGGAGCTGTTTTTT	CASRRGGGLATGELFF	once	TRBV28	TRBJ2-2	TRBD2
TGTGCCAGCAACGACCCGGCGGGACTAGCGGGAGCAGCCTACGAGCAGTACTTC	CASNDPAGLAGAAYEQYF	once	TRBV7-9	TRBJ2-7	TRBD2
TGTGCCAGCAGTTACGACGGACGGGGAATTCTCCACTTT	CASSYDGRGILHF	few	TRBV6-5	TRBJ1-6	.
TGTGCCAGCACCGGTCGACAGGAGATTCAGTACTTC	CASTGRQEIQYF	.	TRBV2	TRBJ2-4	.
TGTGCCAGCATTTGGAATAGCGGGGGATATGAGCAGTTCTTC	CASIWNSGGYEQFF	few	TRBV2	TRBJ2-1	TRBD2
TGTGCCAGCAGTCCGCGGACAGGGAACTACGAGCAGTACTTC	CASSPRTGNYEQYF	.	TRBV27	TRBJ2-7	TRBD1
TGTGCCAGCAGCTTGGAGGGCGGGGTAGATGAGCAGTTCTTC	CASSLEGGVDEQFF	.	TRBV5-4	TRBJ2-1	.
TGTGCCAGCTCACCACCTGGACCGGGACAGGGGAACACTGAAGCTTTCTTT	CASSPPGPGQGNTEAFF	.	TRBV18	TRBJ1-1	TRBD1
TGTGCCAGCAGTTACGCCCCGGGGGGCGATGGCTACACCTTC	CASSYAPGGDGYTF	few	TRBV6-5	TRBJ1-2	.
TGCGCCAGCAGCTCTGTCCAGGGGGTGAGCTACGAGCAGTACTTC	CASSSVQGVSYEQYF	few	TRBV5-1	TRBJ2-7	TRBD1
TGTGCCAGCAGTATACGACAGGGCAGGTACGAGCAGTACTTC	CASSIRQGRYEQYF	.	TRBV28	TRBJ2-7	TRBD1
TGTGCCAGCAGTGAATGGGTCGGGAGCAATCAGCCCCAGCATTTT	CASSEWVGSNQPQHF	.	TRBV2	TRBJ1-5	.
TGTGCCAGCAGCGTAGCTACTGGGGGGACAGGGGAAGGCTACACCTTC	CASSVATGGTGEGYTF	once	TRBV9	TRBJ1-2	TRBD1
TGTGCCAGCAGGGTAGGGGTTGGCGGCTACACCTTC	CASRVGVGGYTF	.	TRBV28	TRBJ1-2	.
TGTGCCAGCAGGTCAGGCAGCTCCTACGAGCAGTACTTC	CASRSGSSYEQYF	.	TRBV6-1	TRBJ2-7	.